This entry lists 2 T cell receptor beta chains sequenced from one sample in a study of OX40 agonist ivuxolimab in advanced cancers. Assay used: immunoSEQ multiplex PCR; TCRdb lists only in-frame clones, some missing. The data hold tens of thousands of clones, with more than 70% observed a single time. Sequenced here: CD4+ or CD8+ T cells sorted from blood, sampled in a trial of the OX40 agonist ivuxolimab. All receptors derive from an adult with an advanced solid tumor such as melanoma, head and neck, liver or kidney cancer.

This clone came up a few times. The rearrangement links TRBV19 to TRBJ1-1; unclear D gene. The CDR3 sequence is 13 residues long. Germline-derived CDR1 and CDR2 are LNHDA and SQIVND (reference sequence). V lost 1 base, J lost 0 bases, and 3 bases lay in between. In DNA form, the CDR3 reads TGTGCCAGTAGTATAGCCCTGAACACTGAAGCTTTCTTT. It codes for CASSIALNTEAFF.

This clone turned up a few times. A read error may produce the germline difference seen at one junction end. This chain joins TRBV9 and TRBJ2-2; 8 bases line up with TRBD1. This CDR3 has 15 residues. Germline V gene data show CDR1 as SGDLS and CDR2 as YYNGEE. CDR3 DNA: TGTGCCAGCAGCGAGGACAGGGCGAATACCGGGGAGCTGTTTTTT. It yields the protein CASSEDRANTGELFF.